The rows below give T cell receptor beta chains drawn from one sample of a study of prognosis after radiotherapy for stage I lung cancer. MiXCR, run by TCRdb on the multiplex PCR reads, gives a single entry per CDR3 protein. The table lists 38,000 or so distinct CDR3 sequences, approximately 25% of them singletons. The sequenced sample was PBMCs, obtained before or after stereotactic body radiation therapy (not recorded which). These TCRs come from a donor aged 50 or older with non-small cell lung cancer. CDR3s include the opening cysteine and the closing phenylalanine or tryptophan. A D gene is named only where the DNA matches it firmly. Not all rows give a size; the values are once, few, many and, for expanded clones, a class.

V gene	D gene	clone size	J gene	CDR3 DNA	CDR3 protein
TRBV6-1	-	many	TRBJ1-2	TGTGCCAGCAGTGACCGTTCGGTGGGGGTATCTAGCAGCGGCTACACCTTC	CASSDRSVGVSSSGYTF
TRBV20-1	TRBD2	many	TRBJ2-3	TGCAGTGCTAAGGGGGGACTAGCGGATAACACAGATACGCAGTATTTT	CSAKGGLADNTDTQYF
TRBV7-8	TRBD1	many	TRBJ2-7	TGTGCCAGCAGCTCGGGACAGGGGATCTCCTACGAGCAGTACTTC	CASSSGQGISYEQYF
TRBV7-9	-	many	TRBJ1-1	TGTGCCAGCAGCTTAGCCGGAGGGAACACTGAAGCTTTCTTT	CASSLAGGNTEAFF
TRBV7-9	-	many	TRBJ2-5	TGTGCCAGCAGCTTAGCGAGGGGGGGGGTCCGTGAGACCCAGTACTTC	CASSLARGGVRETQYF
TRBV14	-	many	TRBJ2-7	TGTGCCAGCAGCCCGGGACTCCGACTTGACGAGCAGTACTTC	CASSPGLRLDEQYF
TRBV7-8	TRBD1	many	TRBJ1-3	TGTGCCAGCAGCACCACAGGGGGCCGGTATGGAAACACCATATATTTT	CASSTTGGRYGNTIYF
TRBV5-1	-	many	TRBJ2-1	TGCGCCAGCAGCTTGGGAGGTTACAATGAGCAGTTCTTC	CASSLGGYNEQFF
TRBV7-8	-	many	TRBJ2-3	TGTGCCAGCAGCTTATGGCAGGATACGCAGTATTTT	CASSLWQDTQYF
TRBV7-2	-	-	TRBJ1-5	TGTGCCAGCAGCTTAGCGTCCGGGGATCAGCCCCAGCATTTT	CASSLASGDQPQHF
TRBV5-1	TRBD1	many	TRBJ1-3	TGCGCCAGCAGCTCAGAGACAGGGTCGGGAAACACCATATATTTT	CASSSETGSGNTIYF
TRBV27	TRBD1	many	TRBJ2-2	TGTGCCAGCAGTTTCAATTTGGCAGGGGGTATCGGGGAGCTGTTTTTT	CASSFNLAGGIGELFF
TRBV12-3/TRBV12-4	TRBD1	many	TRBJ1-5	TGTGCCAGCAGTCCGGGGACAGGGCGCAATCAGCCCCAGCATTTT	CASSPGTGRNQPQHF
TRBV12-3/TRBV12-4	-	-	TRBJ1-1	TGTGCCAGCAGTCCGCGAAAAGGAGTGGAAGGGGCGGACACTGAAGCTTTCTTT	CASSPRKGVEGADTEAFF
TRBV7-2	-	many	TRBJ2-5	TGTGCCAGCAGCTGGGCACAGAGAGAGACCCAGTACTTC	CASSWAQRETQYF
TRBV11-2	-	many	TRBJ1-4	TGTGCCAGCAGCTTCCGGGTTAACAATAATGAAAAACTGTTTTTT	CASSFRVNNNEKLFF
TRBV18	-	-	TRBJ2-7	TGTGCCAGCTCACCTCGGAGCGGTGTGGGCGAGCAGCACTTC	CASSPRSGVGEQHF
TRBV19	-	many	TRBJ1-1	TGTGCCAGTAAGCTACAGGGCATGAACACTGAAGCTTTCTTT	CASKLQGMNTEAFF
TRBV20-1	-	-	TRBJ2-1	TGCAGTGCTAGAGATACTAGGACTGCGAGCTACTACAGTGAGCAGTTCTTC	CSARDTRTASYYSEQFF
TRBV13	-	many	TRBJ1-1	TGTGCCAGCAGCCGGAAAGGGGCGTCTGAAGCTTTCTTT	CASSRKGASEAFF
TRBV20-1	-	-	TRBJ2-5	TGCAGTGCGATTTCCAGCCGTGGGCCCCCGGAGACCCAGTACTTC	CSAISSRGPPETQYF
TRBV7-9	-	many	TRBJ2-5	TGTGCCAGCAGCTCCCGGGGGTGGCGGTCGGGGTTCGGAGAGACCCAGTACTTC	CASSSRGWRSGFGETQYF
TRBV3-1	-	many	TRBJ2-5	TGTGCCAGCAGCCAAGGTTTTGCGGAGACCCAGTACTTC	CASSQGFAETQYF
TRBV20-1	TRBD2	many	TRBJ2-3	TGCAGTGCTGCAATTAGCGGGGGGAATCCAGATACGCAGTATTTT	CSAAISGGNPDTQYF
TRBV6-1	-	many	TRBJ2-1	TGTGCCAGCAGTAGAGTAGGGGTGGAAAATGAGCAGTTCTTC	CASSRVGVENEQFF
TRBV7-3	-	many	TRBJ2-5	TGTGCCAGCAGCACGGGGACTCTTACGCGGGAGACCCAGTACTTC	CASSTGTLTRETQYF
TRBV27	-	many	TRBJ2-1	TGTGCCAGCAGACCGCACCAGTTAGGGGAACGGAACAATGAGCAGTTCTTC	CASRPHQLGERNNEQFF
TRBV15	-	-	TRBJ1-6	TGTGCCACCAGAGATCCGGGACGGACGAACTCACCCCTCCACTTT	CATRDPGRTNSPLHF
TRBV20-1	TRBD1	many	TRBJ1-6	TGCAGTGCTAGGACAGGGGGACAACCCCTCCACTTT	CSARTGGQPLHF
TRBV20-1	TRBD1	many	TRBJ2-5	TGCAGTGCTAGAGGCCCGCTTGACAGGGGGCGAGAGACCCAGTACTTC	CSARGPLDRGRETQYF
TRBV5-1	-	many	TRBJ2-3	TGCGCCAGCAGCTTAGCGCTCAACACAGATACGCAGTATTTT	CASSLALNTDTQYF
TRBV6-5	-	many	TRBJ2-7	TGTGCCAGCAGTTACACCCAGGGTTACGAGCAGTACTTC	CASSYTQGYEQYF
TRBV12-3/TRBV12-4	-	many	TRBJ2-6	TGTGCCAGTAGAACTGGGGGAGCTGGGGCCAACGTCCTGACTTTC	CASRTGGAGANVLTF
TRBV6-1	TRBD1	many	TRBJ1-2	TGTGCCAGCATTCGACAGGGTGTTTACTATGGCTACACCTTC	CASIRQGVYYGYTF
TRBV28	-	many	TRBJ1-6	TGTGCCAGCAGTCTACTAGGGAGGGAGGACTATAATTCACCCCTCCACTTT	CASSLLGREDYNSPLHF
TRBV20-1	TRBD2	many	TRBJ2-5	TGCAGTGGGGGGGAGGGTGGCTTGAGTGAGACCCAGTACTTC	CSGGEGGLSETQYF
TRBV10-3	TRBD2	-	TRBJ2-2	TGTGCCACCAGTCCGACCGGGACTAGAACCCCCGTGGAGCTGTTCTTT	CATSPTGTRTPVELFF
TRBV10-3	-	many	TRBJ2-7	TGTGCCATCAGTGACCTCCACCTAGGGGGAAGCTCCTACGAGCAGTACTTC	CAISDLHLGGSSYEQYF
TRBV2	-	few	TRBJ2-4	TGTGCCAGCTGGGTGGGAATGAACATTCAGTACTTC	CASWVGMNIQYF
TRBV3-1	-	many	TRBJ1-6	TGTGCCAGCAGCCAAGATTGGGGGCAGGGTTCACCCCTCCACTTT	CASSQDWGQGSPLHF
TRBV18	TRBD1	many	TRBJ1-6	TGTGCCAGCTCACAACCAACCGGGACAGAGAATTCACCCCTCCACTTT	CASSQPTGTENSPLHF
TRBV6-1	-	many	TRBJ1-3	TGTGCCAGCCGTGGCGTCTCTGGAAACACCATATATTTT	CASRGVSGNTIYF
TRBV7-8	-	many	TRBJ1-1	TGTGCCAGCAGCTTAGTCGGGTACACTGAAGCTTTCTTT	CASSLVGYTEAFF
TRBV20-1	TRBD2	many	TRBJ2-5	TGCAGTGCTAGAGAGGATAGCGGGGCCCTCTACTTC	CSAREDSGALYF
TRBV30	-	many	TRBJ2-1	TGTGCCTGCCAACGAGCAGGGTCACGAGTAAATGAGCAGTTCTTC	CACQRAGSRVNEQFF
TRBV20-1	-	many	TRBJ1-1	TGCAGTGCTCCGCGGGCAGGCCGAGCGATCACTGAAGCTTTCTTT	CSAPRAGRAITEAFF
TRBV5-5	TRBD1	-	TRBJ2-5	TGTGCCAGCAGCCCGACAGGGCAAGAGACCCAGTACTTC	CASSPTGQETQYF
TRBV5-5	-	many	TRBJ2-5	TGTGCCAGCAGTTATTCTGGGACATCTCTGGAGACCCAGTACTTC	CASSYSGTSLETQYF
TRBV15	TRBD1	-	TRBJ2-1	TGTGCCACCAGCAGACGGGACAGGGTCAATGAGCAGTTCTTT	CATSRRDRVNEQFF
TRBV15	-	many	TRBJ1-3	TGTGCCACCAGCAGAGAAGCCGACAGGAGCTCTGGAAACACCATATATTTT	CATSREADRSSGNTIYF
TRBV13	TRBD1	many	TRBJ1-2	TGTGCCAGCAGCTCACAGGGGGTGGCTAACTATGGCTACACCTTC	CASSSQGVANYGYTF
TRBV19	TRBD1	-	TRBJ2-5	TGTGCCAGTAGTATTGTACAGGGGGACAGCCAAGAGACCCAGTACTTC	CASSIVQGDSQETQYF
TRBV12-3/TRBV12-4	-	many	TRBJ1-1	TGTGCCAGCAGTTTTTGGGAGCGGATCACTGAAGCTTTCTTT	CASSFWERITEAFF
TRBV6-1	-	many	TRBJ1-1	TGTGCCAGCAATGGGTTTTTTGGGCCGGACACTGAAGCTTTCTTT	CASNGFFGPDTEAFF
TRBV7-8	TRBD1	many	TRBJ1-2	TGTGCCAGCAGCTTAGAGCAGGGGGCGCCAGGGTTTGGCTACACCTTC	CASSLEQGAPGFGYTF
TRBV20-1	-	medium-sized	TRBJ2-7	TGCAGTGCTAGAGATCTGAGGGAAGGGTTCTACGAGCAGTACTTC	CSARDLREGFYEQYF
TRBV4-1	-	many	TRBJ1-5	TGCGCCAGCCATACTCTCTTTAGCAATCAGCCCCAGCATTTT	CASHTLFSNQPQHF
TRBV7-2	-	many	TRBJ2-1	TGTGCCAGCAGCCGGGGTGGGGGCTTTAATGAGCAGTTCTTC	CASSRGGGFNEQFF
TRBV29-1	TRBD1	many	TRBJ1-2	TGCAGCGTACCCCGAGGAGCAGGGGGTCCCACTAACTATGGCTACACCTTC	CSVPRGAGGPTNYGYTF
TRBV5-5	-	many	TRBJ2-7	TGTGCCAGCAGCCCCCAGCACGGTATGTCCTACGAGCAGTACTTC	CASSPQHGMSYEQYF